The clone carrying this TCR beta chain showed up just a few times. Its antigen is currently unknown. These data originate in a study of beta chain features in type 1 diabetes. V lost 5 bases, J lost 5 bases, and 5 bases stayed unmatched. The CDR3 totals 13 residues. Germline V lookup: CDR1 MNHEY, CDR2 SVGAGI. Every isolated RNA sample was fully reverse transcribed, so sequencing captured expressed TCRB transcripts. Clones were sequenced by immunoSEQ multiplex PCR, and TCRdb holds only the in-frame ones, with some missing. The table has 600,000 to 750,000 clones, around 12% seen once. Study-level results: Among all four CD4+ subsets, Type 1 diabetes patients had TCRB CDR3s that were moderately but significantly shorter. Among type 1 diabetes patients, VDJ junctions had fewer insertions and more deletions.

The gene calls are TRBV6-5 and TRBJ2-5; TRBD1 matches at 7 bases. The TCR comes from a man aged 30 to 45 with type 1 diabetes. Sequenced material: naive CD4+ T cells from blood. The CDR3 DNA reads TGTGCCAGCAGTCGTGCGACAGGGGAGACCCAGTACTTC. Protein sequence: CASSRATGETQYF.